This TCR beta chain is drawn from a study of Graves' ophthalmopathy and Graves' hyperthyroidism. The sample holds many counts of this clonotype. Its antigen is not known. RNA transcripts yielded amplified TCR beta CDR3 regions. HTBI-primed first-round RT-PCR preceded second-round multiplex PCR. Via MiXCR, TCRdb re-called the multiplex PCR reads, giving one row per CDR3 protein. The profile shows roughly 350,000 distinct CDR3 sequences, about a sixth of them singletons. The ends were cut back, 7 bases at V and 2 bases at J, with 12 bases in the middle. Germline V gives CDR1 SGHAT, CDR2 FQNNGV. CDR3 length equals 13 residues. Study-wide results and limits: The model predicted progression of ophthalmopathy with a sensitivity of 70% to 71%, and its specificity was about 76%.

Absence of ophthalmopathy within 18 months of follow-up defined stable hyperthyroidism. Other autoimmune diseases, uncontrolled infections, pregnancy or lactation led to the exclusion of patients. This clonotype was obtained from an adult woman with stable Graves' hyperthyroidism. This sequence joins TRBV11-2 and TRBJ2-7; no reliable D call. Source material: peripheral blood. The DNA of the CDR3 is TGTGCCAGCATCTCGTGGCAGCCCTACGAGCAGTACTTC. Its protein product is CASISWQPYEQYF.